The 32 T cell receptor beta chains below were found in one sample sequenced in a study of cytomegalovirus exposure and HLA in healthy donors. In the PCR, 60 Vbeta and 13 Jbeta primers were used. The repertoire was sequenced with immunoSEQ multiplex PCR; TCRdb's copy has only in-frame clones and lacks some. The data contain under 150,000 clones, over 65% of them singletons. The source material was PBMCs. The source is a woman in her 30s in good health and CMV-seropositive.

The sample holds many counts of this clone. The CDR3: CASSLSATGFNEKLFF. CDR3 bases: TGTGCCAGCAGCTTATCCGCGACCGGGTTTAATGAAAAACTGTTTTTT. The chain joins TRBV13 to TRBJ1-4; D not resolved. Trimming removed 2 bases from V and 4 bases from J, with 14 bases in between. Germline CDR1 PRHDT, CDR2 FYEKMQ (reference sequence). CDR3 length: 16 amino acids.

The rearrangement joins TRBV4-2 to TRBJ2-5; 8 nucleotides agree with TRBD2. CDR3 size: 16 residues. Germline values: CDR1 LGHNA, CDR2 YNFKEQ. Losses at the gene ends were 2 bases for V and 5 bases for J; bases not matched to a gene: 10. The CDR3 is CASSQPGPRGGETQYF. CDR3 sequence (DNA): TGTGCCAGCAGCCAACCGGGACCCCGCGGGGGGGAGACCCAGTACTTC.

This clone was seen once. This chain uses TRBV7-2 with TRBJ1-1; the D is unclear. Germline assignment: CDR1 SGHTA and CDR2 FQGNSA. Trimming pared 4 bases from V and 1 base from J, leaving 13 bases between. The CDR3 is 15 residues long. Here the CDR3 DNA reads TGTGCCAGCAGCTACCGTCCAGGAACGAACACTGAAGCTTTCTTT. Translated: CASSYRPGTNTEAFF. Filled out from reference TRBV7-2 and TRBJ1-1, the complete variable domain reads GAGVSQSPSNKVTEKGKDVELRCDPISGHTALYWYRQSLGQGLEFLIYFQGNSAPDKSGLPSDRFSAERTGGSVSTLTIQRTQQEDSAVYLCASSYRPGTNTEAFFGQGTRLTVV.

V and J are TRBV7-6 and TRBJ1-3; D may be TRBD1 (5 bases). From germline, CDR1 is SGHVS and CDR2 FNYEAQ. The CDR3 covers 16 residues. With 3 bases removed from V and 4 bases from J, the gap between germline ends came to 16 bases. This chain's CDR3 is CASSLVRGVSGNTIYF. Written as DNA, the CDR3 is TGTGCCAGCAGCTTGGTCCGGGGGGTCTCGGGAAACACCATATATTTT. The whole variable domain, remainder taken from reference TRBV7-6 and TRBJ1-3, is GAGVSQSPRYKVTKRGQDVALRCDPISGHVSLYWYRQALGQGPEFLTYFNYEAQQDKSGLPNDRFSAERPEGSISTLTIQRTEQRDSAMYRCASSLVRGVSGNTIYFGEGSWLTVV.

The chain is built from TRBV27 and TRBJ2-1, with a possible D match to TRBD2 (5 bases). This CDR3 has 13 amino acids. CDR1 MNHEY and CDR2 SMNVEV come from the germline V gene (reference sequence). Trimming took 0 bases from V and 5 from J, leaving 5 bases between them. The CDR3 DNA reads as TGTGCCAGCAGTTTATCGAGGGACAATGAGCAGTTCTTC. Amino acid sequence: CASSLSRDNEQFF.

The chain couples TRBV4-2 to TRBJ1-5; D gene unclear. V was cut by 4 bases and J by 1 base, with 11 bases left in between. The CDR3 spans 15 residues. The germline gives CDR1 LGHNA, CDR2 YNFKEQ. CDR3 region: CASSLGPESNQPQHF. CDR3 nucleotides: TGTGCCAGCAGCCTTGGGCCTGAAAGCAATCAGCCCCAGCATTTT.

On this clone itself: The junction departs from the called germline gene at one end, perhaps through a read error. V and J are TRBV7-9 and TRBJ1-2; 10 bases agree with TRBD1. The CDR3 extends over 17 amino acids. The V gene's germline CDR1 is SEHNR and CDR2 FQNEAQ (reference sequence). The CDR3 loop is CSSSPFRDRGSSYGYTF. CDR3 sequence (DNA): TGTTCCAGCAGCCCCTTCAGGGACAGGGGTTCTTCCTATGGCTACACCTTC.

This clone was observed once. The chain carries TRBV15 and TRBJ1-5, with D tentatively TRBD1 (5 bases). The CDR3 extends over 18 amino acids. The V end was cut by 6 bases, the J end by 0 bases, with 21 bases between. Germline-derived CDR1 and CDR2 are LNHNV and YYDKDF (reference sequence). The CDR3 loop is CATRKRGGGPTSNQPQHF. The CDR3 nucleotides are TGTGCCACCAGAAAAAGGGGAGGAGGGCCTACTAGCAATCAGCCCCAGCATTTT.

The table lists this clone with a few counts. One end of the junction varies from germline; a read error may be responsible. V gene TRBV27 combines with J gene TRBJ2-1, with TRBD2 matching 9 bases. Germline V gene sequence: CDR1 MNHEY, CDR2 SMNVEV (reference sequence). The CDR3 consists of 17 residues. The CDR3 protein is CASSSLEAGGPYSEQFF. In DNA form, the CDR3 reads TGTGCCAGCAGTTCGCTGGAGGCGGGGGGGCCCTACAGTGAGCAGTTCTTC.

This clone was found once. The CDR3 region has the DNA TGTGCCAGCAGTGAAATGGCGGGTACCTACAATGAGCAGTTCTTC. Translation gives CASSEMAGTYNEQFF. V usage is TRBV6-1 and J usage is TRBJ2-1; tentatively, D is TRBD2 (5 bases). This CDR3 spans 15 amino acids. V lost 2 bases and J lost 2, with 10 bases in between. The germline V gene has CDR1 MNHNS and CDR2 SASEGT.

The DNA for the CDR3 is TGTGCCACCAGCAGAGAGGTAGCGGGTCGGGATGAGCAGTTCTTC. It translates to CATSREVAGRDEQFF. The rearrangement links TRBV15 to TRBJ2-1; 7 nucleotides agree with TRBD2. Looked up from germline, CDR1 is LNHNV and CDR2 is YYDKDF (reference sequence). The trim removed 0 bases at V and 8 bases at J, leaving 7 bases unmatched. The length of the CDR3 is 15 residues.

This rearrangement joins TRBV6-5 to TRBJ2-1, with TRBD1 identical over 11 bases. Germline CDR1 reads MNHEY; CDR2 reads SVGAGI. The CDR3 has 15 residues. V shed 4 bases, J shed 13 bases, and the junction held 12 bases outside the gene matches. CDR3 region: CASSSGQGAVIGQFF. The CDR3 DNA sequence: TGTGCCAGCAGTTCCGGACAGGGGGCCGTGATTGGCCAGTTCTTC.

This clone was seen a handful of times. The chain carries TRBV12-5 and TRBJ2-7, with 7 positions matching TRBD2. With 4 bases clipped from V and 7 bases from J, the junction kept 4 bases outside the gene matches. Germline values: CDR1 LGHNT, CDR2 FRNRAP. The CDR3 runs 12 residues. CDR3 coding DNA: TGTGCTAGTGGTTCCGACGGGGGGGAGCAGTACTTC. It codes for CASGSDGGEQYF.

This clone showed up just once. V is TRBV5-1 and J is TRBJ2-5; 14 bases agree with TRBD2. Germline assignment: CDR1 SGHRS and CDR2 YFSETQ. The CDR3 is 17 residues long. J lost 4 bases, V lost 0 bases, and 5 bases had no gene match. For the CDR3, the DNA is TGCGCCAGCAGCTTGGGACTAGCGGGGGGGCCTGGAGAGACCCAGTACTTC. Translating it yields CASSLGLAGGPGETQYF.

The chain couples TRBV6-1 to TRBJ2-2, with 10 bases lining up with TRBD2. Unmatched junction bases numbered 1, after V lost 5 bases and J lost 1 base. The CDR3 is made up of 15 amino acids. Looked up from germline, CDR1 is MNHNS and CDR2 is SASEGT. The CDR3 DNA follows: TGTGCCAGCAGTTCTAGCGGGGGGAACACCGGGGAGCTGTTTTTT. Protein: CASSSSGGNTGELFF.

The genes are TRBV2 and TRBJ2-7; 10 positions agree with TRBD1. CDR3 length: 16 residues. V shed 9 bases and J 0 bases; nucleotides not matched to a gene: 11. The V gene's germline CDR1 is SNHLY and CDR2 FYNNEI. The CDR3 DNA is TGTGCCAGTAGGGCTCTGGGACAGGGGCACTCCTACGAGCAGTACTTC. Translated, it gives CASRALGQGHSYEQYF. Using reference TRBV2 and TRBJ2-7 for the parts outside the CDR3, the full variable domain is EPEVTQTPSHQVTQMGQEVILRCVPISNHLYFYWYRQILGQKVEFLVSFYNNEISEKSEIFDDQFSVERPDGSNFTLKIRSTKLEDSAMYFCASRALGQGHSYEQYFGPGTRLTVT.

Notes on this clone: One junction end disagrees with the germline gene, perhaps due to a read error. Distinct nucleotide sequences in the sample also encode this CDR3. J is TRBJ1-6 and V is TRBV6-1; D gene uncertain. This CDR3 has 12 residues. Germline V gene lookup returns CDR1 MNHNS and CDR2 SASEGT. CDR3 DNA: TGCGCCAGCAGTGAAGGAGGTCCACCCCTCCACTTT. Its translation is CASSEGGPPLHF.

This clone was counted a single time. The chain combines TRBV28 with TRBJ2-7; the D gene is possibly TRBD2 (5 bases). Between the trimmed V and J ends, which lost 3 bases and 3 bases, there was a span of 9 bases. Germline CDR1 MDHEN, CDR2 SYDVKM. The length of the CDR3 is 13 residues. This CDR3 reads CASSLDGSYEQYF. DNA for the CDR3: TGTGCCAGCAGTTTGGATGGGAGCTACGAGCAGTACTTC. The entire variable domain, with the rest obtained from reference TRBV28 and TRBJ2-7, is as follows: DVKVTQSSRYLVKRTGEKVFLECVQDMDHENMFWYRQDPGLGLRLIYFSYDVKMKEKGDIPEGYSVSREKKERFSLILESASTNQTSMYLCASSLDGSYEQYFGPGTRLTVT.

This chain joins TRBV5-1 and TRBJ1-3; 8 positions agree with TRBD1. Germline lookup yields CDR1 SGHRS and CDR2 YFSETQ. Losses at the gene ends were 4 bases for V and 3 bases for J; bases not matched to a gene: 6. CDR3 length: 15 residues. CDR3 residues: CASSPGQGFGNTIYF. The CDR3 coding sequence is TGCGCCAGCAGCCCCGGACAGGGTTTTGGAAACACCATATATTTT.

The V and J genes are TRBV5-1 and TRBJ2-2; 8 bases are a match to TRBD2. V shed 0 bases, J shed 3 bases, and the junction held 4 bases outside the gene matches. Germline CDR1 SGHRS, CDR2 YFSETQ. The CDR3 consists of 16 residues. CDR3 sequence reads: CASSLVGTRHTGELFF. The DNA for the CDR3 is TGCGCCAGCAGCTTGGTGGGGACTAGACACACCGGGGAGCTGTTTTTT.

The rearrangement joins TRBV19 to TRBJ2-5; 9 bases align to TRBD2. The trim removed 7 bases at V and 4 bases at J, leaving 13 bases unmatched. Germline V gene lookup returns CDR1 LNHDA and CDR2 SQIVND (reference sequence). The CDR3 is 16 residues long. The CDR3 here is CASMGGGRGGLETQYF. The CDR3, as DNA: TGTGCCAGTATGGGAGGTGGGCGGGGGGGCCTAGAGACCCAGTACTTC.

This clone was counted between two and nine times. This sequence joins TRBV11-1 and TRBJ1-5; no definite D call. The length of the CDR3 is 16 residues. V dropped 5 bases and J dropped 5 bases, with 19 bases sitting between them. Germline V gene sequence: CDR1 SGHAT, CDR2 FQDESV (reference sequence). In DNA, the CDR3 is TGTGCCAGCAGCCCCTACGTTGACGGGGTACATCAGCCCCAGCATTTT. This translates into CASSPYVDGVHQPQHF.

A word on this clone: Its ends do not fully match the called genes, so a read error is possible. J is TRBJ2-7 and V is TRBV11-2, with TRBD1 identical over 7 bases. Looked up from germline, CDR1 is SGHAT and CDR2 is FQNNGV. The CDR3 has 15 amino acids. The CDR3 DNA reads as TGTGTCAGCAGCCGCGCCCGGGACAGAATCTACGAGCAGTACTTC. Its translation: CVSSRARDRIYEQYF.

This chain uses TRBV6-1 with TRBJ1-5; 8 bases are a match to TRBD1. V lost 7 bases, J lost 5 bases, and 7 bases stayed unmatched. The CDR3 consists of 14 residues. Germline loops: CDR1 MNHNS, CDR2 SASEGT. The CDR3 sequence: CASIRQGFYQPQHF. CDR3 in DNA: TGTGCCAGCATCAGACAGGGGTTTTATCAGCCCCAGCATTTT.

The CDR3 region has the DNA TGTGCCAGCAGTTTATCCCCCTCGCTGGGACAGGGTGTAGGTGGCTACACCTTC. Its translation is CASSLSPSLGQGVGGYTF. The V and J genes are TRBV28 and TRBJ1-2; 9 bases line up with TRBD1. The J segment lost 7 bases and the V segment lost 1 base, leaving 16 bases of the junction unmatched. The V gene's germline CDR1 is MDHEN and CDR2 SYDVKM. This CDR3 is 18 amino acids long.

The genes are TRBV7-9 and TRBJ1-1; 7 nucleotides line up with TRBD1. V shed 1 base, J shed 7 bases, and the junction held 12 bases outside the gene matches. Germline V gives CDR1 SEHNR, CDR2 FQNEAQ (reference sequence). The CDR3 covers 16 residues. In DNA, the CDR3 is TGTGCCAGCAGCTTAGGGGACTCGACAGGGAAGGTTGAAGCTTTCTTT. Translation gives CASSLGDSTGKVEAFF.

The sample holds a few counts of this clone. CDR3 DNA sequence: TGTGCCAGCTCACCACCCTACAGAAATTCACCCCTCCACTTT. Translating gives CASSPPYRNSPLHF. The rearrangement uses TRBV18 and TRBJ1-6; D not certain. This CDR3 has 14 residues. Trimming took 0 bases from V and 7 from J, leaving 7 bases between them. Germline CDR1 and CDR2: KGHSH and LQKENI.

V gene TRBV7-2 combines with J gene TRBJ2-1, with D possibly TRBD2 on 6 matching bases. The CDR3 spans 14 residues. Trimming removed 2 bases from V and 9 bases from J, with 14 bases in between. Germline loops: CDR1 SGHTA, CDR2 FQGNSA. CDR3 loop: CASSLRRLVTEQFF. CDR3 bases: TGTGCCAGCAGCTTACGCCGACTAGTCACTGAGCAGTTCTTC.

The chain couples TRBV7-9 to TRBJ2-4, with D possibly TRBD1 on 5 matching bases. The germline V gene has CDR1 SEHNR and CDR2 FQNEAQ (reference sequence). V lost 7 bases, J lost 4 bases, and 17 bases lay in between. The CDR3 covers 15 residues. The CDR3 sequence is CASTPLTDIKNIQYF. CDR3 bases: TGTGCCAGCACCCCCCTCACGGACATAAAAAACATTCAGTACTTC.

Note on this clone: The junction and the germline gene differ at one end; a read error may be behind it. This sample includes further DNA sequences coding for the same CDR3. V is TRBV6-5 and J is TRBJ1-6, with 11 positions matching TRBD1. The CDR3 covers 15 residues. Germline V gene lookup returns CDR1 MNHEY and CDR2 SVGAGI. CDR3 amino acids: CASSKDRGLNSPLHF. CDR3 coding DNA: TGTGCTAGCAGCAAGGACAGGGGGCTTAATTCACCCCTCCACTTT.

The chain is built from TRBV4-1 and TRBJ2-1; a possible D gene is TRBD2 (5 bases). V dropped 0 bases and J dropped 4 bases, with 13 bases sitting between them. CDR3 length equals 16 residues. Germline V gene data show CDR1 as MGHRA and CDR2 as YSYEKL. The CDR3 nucleotides read TGCGCCAGCAGCCAAGAAGGAGCGGCGGTATACAATGAGCAGTTCTTC. It specifies CASSQEGAAVYNEQFF.

The chain couples TRBV2 to TRBJ2-2; TRBD2 matches at 8 bases. The CDR3 spans 15 residues. Trimming took 5 bases from V and 1 from J; bases not matched to a gene: 3. Germline V CDR1 and CDR2: SNHLY, FYNNEI. This chain's CDR3 is CASSTSGGNTGELFF. The CDR3 coding sequence is TGTGCCAGCAGTACAAGCGGGGGGAACACCGGGGAGCTGTTTTTT.